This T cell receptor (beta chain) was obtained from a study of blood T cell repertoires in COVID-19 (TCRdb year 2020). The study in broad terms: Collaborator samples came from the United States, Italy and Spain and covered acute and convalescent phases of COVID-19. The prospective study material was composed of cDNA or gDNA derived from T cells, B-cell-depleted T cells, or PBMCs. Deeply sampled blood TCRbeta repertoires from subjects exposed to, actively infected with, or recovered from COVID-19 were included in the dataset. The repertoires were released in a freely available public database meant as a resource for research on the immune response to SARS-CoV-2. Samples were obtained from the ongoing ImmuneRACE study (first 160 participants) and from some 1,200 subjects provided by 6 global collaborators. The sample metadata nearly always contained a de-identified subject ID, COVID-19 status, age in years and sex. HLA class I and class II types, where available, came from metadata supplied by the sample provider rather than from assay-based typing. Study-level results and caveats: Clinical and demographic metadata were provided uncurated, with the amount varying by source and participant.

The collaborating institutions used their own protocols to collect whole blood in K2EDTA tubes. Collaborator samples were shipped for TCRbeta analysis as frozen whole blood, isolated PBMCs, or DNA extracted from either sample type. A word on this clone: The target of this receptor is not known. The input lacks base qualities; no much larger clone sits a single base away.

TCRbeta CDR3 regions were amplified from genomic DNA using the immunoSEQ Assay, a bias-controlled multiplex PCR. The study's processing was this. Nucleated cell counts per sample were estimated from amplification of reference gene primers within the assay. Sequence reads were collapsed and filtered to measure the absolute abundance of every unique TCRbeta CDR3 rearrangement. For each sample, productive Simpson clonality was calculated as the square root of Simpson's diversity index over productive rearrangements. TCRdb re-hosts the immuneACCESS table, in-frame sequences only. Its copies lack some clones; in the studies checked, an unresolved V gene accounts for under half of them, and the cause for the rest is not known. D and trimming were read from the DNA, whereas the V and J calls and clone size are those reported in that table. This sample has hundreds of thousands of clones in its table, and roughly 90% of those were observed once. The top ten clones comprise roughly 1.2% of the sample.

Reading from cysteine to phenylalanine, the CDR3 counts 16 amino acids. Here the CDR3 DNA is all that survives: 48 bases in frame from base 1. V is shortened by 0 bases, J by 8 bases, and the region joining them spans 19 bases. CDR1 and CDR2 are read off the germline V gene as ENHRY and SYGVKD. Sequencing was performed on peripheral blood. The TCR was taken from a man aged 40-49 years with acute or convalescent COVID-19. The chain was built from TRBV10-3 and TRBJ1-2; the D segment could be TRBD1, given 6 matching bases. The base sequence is TGTGCCATCAGTGAGTCTCGACAGGACTTAAGTAGGGGCTACACCTTC. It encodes CAISESRQDLSRGYTF.